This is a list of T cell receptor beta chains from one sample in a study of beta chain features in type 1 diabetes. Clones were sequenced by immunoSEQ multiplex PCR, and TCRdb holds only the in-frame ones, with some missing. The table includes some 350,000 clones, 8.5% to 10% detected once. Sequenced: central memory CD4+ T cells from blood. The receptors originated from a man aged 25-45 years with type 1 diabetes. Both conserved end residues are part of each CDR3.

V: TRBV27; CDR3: CASSTWTENYEQYF
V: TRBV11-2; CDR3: CASSPRTLTEAFF
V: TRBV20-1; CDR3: CSWDTGEKLFF
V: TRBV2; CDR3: CASSSTGDWQPQHF
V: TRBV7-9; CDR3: CASSLNRRDGGGYTF
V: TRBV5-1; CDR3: CASSPTGPRDYEQYF
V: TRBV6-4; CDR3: CASSDRLGQGFAEQFF
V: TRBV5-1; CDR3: CASRRDRFLTGNEKLFF
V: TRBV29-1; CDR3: CSVGQGNEKLFF
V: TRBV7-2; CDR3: CASSLVGTDSYNEQFF
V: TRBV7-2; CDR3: CASSSGLAEHNEQFF
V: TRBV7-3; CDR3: CASSLNQGPRYF
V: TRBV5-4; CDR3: CASSSRLAKNIQYF
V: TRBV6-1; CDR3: CASSSGPQETQYF
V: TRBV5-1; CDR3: CASSLRGADTEAFF
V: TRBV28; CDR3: CASSPLTGSNQPQHF
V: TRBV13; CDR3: CASSETAVNEKLFF
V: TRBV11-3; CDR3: CASSLSPAGTADTQYF
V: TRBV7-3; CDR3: CASSIGASGSADTQYF
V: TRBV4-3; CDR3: CASSQAASGPGEQYF
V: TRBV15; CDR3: CATRKGLGEDNEQFF
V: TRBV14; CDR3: CASSEGTGTYYEQYF
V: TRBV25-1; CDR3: CASTDRTGIHEQFF
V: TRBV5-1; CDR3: CASSLVRREVSTDTQYF
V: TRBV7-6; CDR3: CASSLRTGREHEQFF
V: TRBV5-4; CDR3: CASRRISGQETQYF
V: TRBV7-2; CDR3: CASSPGQPNEQFF
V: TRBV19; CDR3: CASTVDRYAGVYGYTF
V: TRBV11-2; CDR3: CASSLSTDTQYF
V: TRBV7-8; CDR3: CASSLVDLPRVWTQYF
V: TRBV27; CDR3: CASREDRGRTEAFF
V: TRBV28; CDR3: CASSSSGTGLYEQYF
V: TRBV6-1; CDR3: CASSGGGTGETQYF
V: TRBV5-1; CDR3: CASSLDPPGAGEKLFF
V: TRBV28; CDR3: CASSFGRTFQGEQFF
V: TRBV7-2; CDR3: CASGLDRTSYEQYF
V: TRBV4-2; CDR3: CASSLDREETQYF
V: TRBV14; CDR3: CASSQEVLNTEAFF
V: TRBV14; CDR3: CASSQGQTETQYF
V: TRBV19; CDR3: CASSPTLTGGGYEQYF
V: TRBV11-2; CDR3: CASSLGGEQPQHF
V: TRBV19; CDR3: CASSMGRTSGTKETQYF
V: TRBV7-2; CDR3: CASSWGAGTGELFF
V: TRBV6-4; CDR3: CASSDSITAPYGYTF
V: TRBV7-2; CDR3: CASSFGSGVTGTEAFF
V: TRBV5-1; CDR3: CASTNGAQGKDRANEKLFF
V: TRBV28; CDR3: CASSPLQESSYEQYF
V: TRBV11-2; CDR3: CASSSTSYEQYF
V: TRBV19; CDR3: CASSIRLAGMANNEQFF
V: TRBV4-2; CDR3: CASSQDMGQGSYGYTF
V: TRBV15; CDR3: CATSSGRGLSSYNEQFF
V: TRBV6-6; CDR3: CASEWTGERNTIYF
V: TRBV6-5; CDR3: CASSYGQGDPNIQYF
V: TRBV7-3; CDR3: CASSSSHTGELFF
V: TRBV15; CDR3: CATRAGTAGELFF